This T cell receptor beta chain was sequenced during a study of regulatory T cells in long-lasting Graves disease (dated by TCRdb to the early 2020s). With respect to the entire study: To count as having persistent Graves' disease, a patient had to have received antithyroid drug treatment for over 5 years with TSH receptor autoantibodies remaining persistently positive. This study used TCR sequencing and RNA sequencing of peripheral blood to compare persistent Graves' disease patients against newly diagnosed Graves' disease patients. Antithyroid drugs had been taken for approximately 9.5 years on average by persistent Graves' disease patients in the clinical cohort. The study was registered as a clinical trial and conducted in China. TCR sequencing covered around 13 persistent and some 20 newly diagnosed Graves' disease patients, some 33 samples in total.

Reading the label with the study, this specimen's time point is: persistent/refractory GD, antithyroid drugs over 5 years with positive TRAb. RNA was extracted from PBMCs in TRIzol for both TCR sequencing and RNA sequencing. The diagnosis of Graves' disease was made according to American Thyroid Association guidelines. The patients came from an endocrinology department in Xi'an, China. Each patient gave about 9.1 milliliters of peripheral blood, collected in an EDTA anticoagulant tube. Ficoll Paque Plus density gradient separation was used to isolate PBMCs, and no further T cell sorting was done. RNA quality was checked with an Agilent 2100 Bioanalyzer and agarose gel, and concentration with a NanoDrop 2000. A word on this clonotype: The clone's antigen remains unknown. The record has no base qualities; no much larger clone is one base away.

The study at large found these results: Because the primary lesion, thyroid tissue, could not be accessed, the study looked at peripheral blood alone. Compared with newly diagnosed patients, patients with persistent Graves' disease had lower TCR Shannon entropy and fewer highly expanded clones, which suggests clonal expansion. Preferential use of TRBV28, TRBJ1-2 and TRBJ2-5 was observed in persistent disease, whereas TRBV20-1 and TRBJ2-1 were favored in newly diagnosed disease. Sequencing and analysis were restricted to the TCR beta chain. As a limitation, the authors acknowledged that the small sample size may reduce accuracy. Patients with persistent disease shared more public clonotypes (roughly 2,900) than newly diagnosed patients did (966).

The library was prepared using multiplex PCR. Sequencing instrument: Illumina HiSeq 4000. iRepertoire HTBI primers and Arm-PCR amplification of CDR3 regions were used to construct TCR beta libraries. Before sequencing, the PCR products underwent gel purification. Concerning the study's data processing: Gene usage analysis of CDR3 amino acid clonotypes relied on the approximately 62 TRBV and around 14 TRBJ segments identified across samples. Filtered high-quality paired reads were merged into contigs using COPE and FqMerger. Contigs were aligned with BLAST to IMGT TRBV, TRBD and TRBJ reference genes, and CDR3 was defined per IMGT. Highly expanded clones were defined as clonotypes with a frequency above 0.1%. Repertoire diversity was measured by Shannon entropy, and V-J evenness by the Gini coefficient. A clonotype was considered public if more than one individual shared it. The public reads were reanalyzed by TCRdb: fastp trimming at Q25, MiXCR alignment, in-frame beta chains only. Merged by CDR3 protein, the rows form single entries marked with the most common genes and DNA. The V and J calls come from TCRdb's annotation, not from the publication. Present in this sample are hundreds of thousands of distinct CDR3 sequences, under 25% of which were seen just once. Under 25% of the sample is taken by the ten largest.

The CDR3, cysteine through phenylalanine, is 13 amino acids long. The only DNA kept is the CDR3, 39 bases in frame from the first base. V loses 4 bases of germline sequence and J loses 3 bases, and the interval between the two ends is 7 bases. Per the germline V gene (reference sequence), MNHEY is the CDR1 and SMNVEV is the CDR2. This chain is built from TRBV27 and TRBJ1-5; the D gene is unclear. Sequences were derived from peripheral blood mononuclear cells (PBMCs), sampled when the disease was refractory, from a patient treated with antithyroid drugs. The receptor was isolated from a female donor with Graves disease. The CDR3: CASSWFPNQPQHF. The nucleotides read TGTGCCAGCAGTTGGTTCCCCAATCAGCCCCAGCATTTT.